This T cell receptor (beta chain) was documented in a study of T cells after yellow fever vaccination. Whole-study results and caveats: Overlap between CD4 and CD8 compartments was detected for a small share of clonotypes. When the response was secondary, it was weaker but reached its peak faster, day 5 versus 15. Abundant clonotypes from the bulk population could get into FACS-sorted repertoires as contaminants.

Regarding this clonotype: Its antigen is undetermined.

Deletions cut 5 bases from V and 4 bases from J, with 5 bases between. The germline gives CDR1 LGHNT, CDR2 FRNRAP. The CDR3 extends over 11 amino acids. UMIs and a universal primer site were added when TCR cDNA was made by 5'RACE template switching. One entry per CDR3 protein, called by TCRdb with MiXCR from the 5' RACE reads. The sample shows 25,000 to 30,000 distinct CDR3 sequences, around 5% of them seen only once. The source of this sequence is a man between 25 and 39 years old who received the YFV17D yellow fever vaccine. This specimen consisted of CD8+ T cells sorted from PBMCs, obtained 10 days after the yellow fever booster vaccination. The V call is TRBV12-5, the J call TRBJ1-1; D not certain. The CDR3 nucleotides read TGTGCTAGTGGTGAGTTCACTGAAGCTTTCTTT. The encoded protein is CASGEFTEAFF.